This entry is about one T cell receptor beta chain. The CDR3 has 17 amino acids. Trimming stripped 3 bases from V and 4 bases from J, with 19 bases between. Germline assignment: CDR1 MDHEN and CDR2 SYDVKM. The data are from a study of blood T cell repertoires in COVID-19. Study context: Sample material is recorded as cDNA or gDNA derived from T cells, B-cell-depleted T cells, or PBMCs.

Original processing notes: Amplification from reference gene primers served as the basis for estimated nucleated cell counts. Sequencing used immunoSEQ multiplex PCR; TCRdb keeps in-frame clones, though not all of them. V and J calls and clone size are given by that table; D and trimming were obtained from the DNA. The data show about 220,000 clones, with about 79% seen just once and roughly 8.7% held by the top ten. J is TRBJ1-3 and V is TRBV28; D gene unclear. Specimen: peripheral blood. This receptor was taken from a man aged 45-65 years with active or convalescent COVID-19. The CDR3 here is CASSFAGVSTLGNTIYF. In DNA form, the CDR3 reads TGTGCCAGCAGTTTCGCGGGTGTCTCAACTCTCGGAAACACCATATATTTT.